This T cell receptor (beta chain) appears in the sequencing data of a study of shared clonotypes between healthy human individuals. Sequenced by immunoSEQ multiplex PCR; TCRdb stores in-frame clones only, minus some. The table shows about 490,000 clones, with roughly four fifths occurring only once. Comments on this clone: This may come from a read error, since a much larger clone is one base off.

Germline V gene sequence: CDR1 LGHNA, CDR2 YSLEER. V gave up 0 bases and J gave up 2 bases, with 14 bases separating them. The CDR3 has 16 amino acids. The source material was PBMCs. J is TRBJ2-7 and V is TRBV4-3; D perhaps matches TRBD2 (6 bases). This receptor was taken from a woman aged 35 to 49 in good health. Some clones in this sample may be carry-over from other donors' samples. In DNA, the CDR3 is TGCGCCAGCAGCCAAGATCAGGGTAGCGGAGCCTACGAGCAGTACTTC. Translated, it gives CASSQDQGSGAYEQYF.